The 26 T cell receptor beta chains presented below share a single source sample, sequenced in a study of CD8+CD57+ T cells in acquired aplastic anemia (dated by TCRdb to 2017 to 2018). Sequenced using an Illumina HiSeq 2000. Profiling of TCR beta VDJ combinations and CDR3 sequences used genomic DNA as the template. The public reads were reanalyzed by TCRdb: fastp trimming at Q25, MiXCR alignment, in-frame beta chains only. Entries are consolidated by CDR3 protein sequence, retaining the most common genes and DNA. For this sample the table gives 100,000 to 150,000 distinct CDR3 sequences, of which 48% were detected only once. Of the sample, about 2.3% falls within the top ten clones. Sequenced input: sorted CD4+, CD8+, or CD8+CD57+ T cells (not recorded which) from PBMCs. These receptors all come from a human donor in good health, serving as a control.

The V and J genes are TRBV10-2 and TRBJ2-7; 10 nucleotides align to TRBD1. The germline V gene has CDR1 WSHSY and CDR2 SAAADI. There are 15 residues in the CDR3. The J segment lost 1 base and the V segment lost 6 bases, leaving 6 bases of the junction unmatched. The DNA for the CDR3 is TGCGCCAGCAGGGGTTGGGACAGGGGTTCCTACGAGCAGTACTTC. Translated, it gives CASRGWDRGSYEQYF.

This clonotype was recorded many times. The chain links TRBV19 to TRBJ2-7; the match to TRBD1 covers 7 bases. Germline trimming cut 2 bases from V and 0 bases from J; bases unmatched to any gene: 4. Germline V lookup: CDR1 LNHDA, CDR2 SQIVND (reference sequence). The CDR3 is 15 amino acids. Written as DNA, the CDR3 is TGTGCCAGTAGTATACGGACAGGAAACTCCTACGAGCAGTACTTC. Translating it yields CASSIRTGNSYEQYF. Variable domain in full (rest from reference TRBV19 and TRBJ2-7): DGGITQSPKYLFRKEGQNVTLSCEQNLNHDAMYWYRQDPGQGLRLIYYSQIVNDFQKGDIAEGYSVSREKKESFPLTVTSAQKNPTAFYLCASSIRTGNSYEQYFGPGTRLTVT.

The CDR3 loop is CAISARDRAENEQYF. Written as DNA, the CDR3 is TGTGCCATCAGTGCTAGGGACAGGGCGGAGAACGAGCAGTACTTC. The V call is TRBV10-3, the J call TRBJ2-7; 9 bases align to TRBD1. Germline V lookup: CDR1 ENHRY, CDR2 SYGVKD. There are 15 residues in the CDR3. With V trimmed by 4 bases and J by 5 bases, 9 bases remained unmatched.

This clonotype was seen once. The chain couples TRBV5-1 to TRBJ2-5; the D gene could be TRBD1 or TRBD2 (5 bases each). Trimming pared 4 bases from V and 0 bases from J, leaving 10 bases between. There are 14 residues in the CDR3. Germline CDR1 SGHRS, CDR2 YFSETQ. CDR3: CASSLGRYQETQYF. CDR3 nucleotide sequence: TGCGCCAGCAGCCTGGGACGGTACCAAGAGACCCAGTACTTC.

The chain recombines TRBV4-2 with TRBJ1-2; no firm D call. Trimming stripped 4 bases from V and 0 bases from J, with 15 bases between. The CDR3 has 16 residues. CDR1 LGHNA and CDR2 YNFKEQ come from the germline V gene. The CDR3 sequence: CASSPLSGQANYGYTF. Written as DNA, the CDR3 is TGTGCCAGCAGCCCACTCTCAGGCCAAGCTAACTATGGCTACACCTTC.

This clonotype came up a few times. CDR3 loop: CASSPSGPSGANVLTF. The CDR3 bases are TGTGCCAGCTCACCATCGGGGCCCTCTGGGGCCAACGTCCTGACTTTC. The chain recombines TRBV18 with TRBJ2-6; D may match TRBD1 or TRBD2 (5 bases each). V lost 2 bases and J 0 bases, leaving 8 bases between the germline ends. In germline, CDR1 is KGHSH, CDR2 LQKENI. The CDR3 is 16 residues long. The full variable domain, its missing parts supplied by reference TRBV18 and TRBJ2-6, is NAGVMQNPRHLVRRRGQEARLRCSPMKGHSHVYWYRQLPEEGLKFMVYLQKENIIDESGMPKERFSAEFPKEGPSILRIQQVVRGDSAAYFCASSPSGPSGANVLTFGAGSRLTVL.

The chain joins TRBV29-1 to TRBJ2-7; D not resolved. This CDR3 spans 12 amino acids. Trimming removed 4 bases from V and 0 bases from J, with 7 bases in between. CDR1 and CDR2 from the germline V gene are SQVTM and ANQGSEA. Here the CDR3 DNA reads TGCAGCGTTGGTCCGTGCTCCTACGAGCAGTACTTC. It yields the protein CSVGPCSYEQYF.

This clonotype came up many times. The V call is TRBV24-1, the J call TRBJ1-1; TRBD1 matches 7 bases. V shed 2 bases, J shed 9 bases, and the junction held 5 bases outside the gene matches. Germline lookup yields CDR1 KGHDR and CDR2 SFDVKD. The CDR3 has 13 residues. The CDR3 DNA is TGTGCCACCAGTGATTCTTCGACAGGGAAAGCTTTCTTT. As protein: CATSDSSTGKAFF.

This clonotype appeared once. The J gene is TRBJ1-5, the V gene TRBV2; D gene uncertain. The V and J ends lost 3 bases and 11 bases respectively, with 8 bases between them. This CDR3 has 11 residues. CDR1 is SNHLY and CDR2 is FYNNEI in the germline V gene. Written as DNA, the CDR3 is TGTGCCAGCAGTGACTGGGAGACCCAGCATTTT. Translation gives CASSDWETQHF. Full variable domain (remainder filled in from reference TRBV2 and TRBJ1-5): EPEVTQTPSHQVTQMGQEVILRCVPISNHLYFYWYRQILGQKVEFLVSFYNNEISEKSEIFDDQFSVERPDGSNFTLKIRSTKLEDSAMYFCASSDWETQHFGDGTRLSIL.

The CDR3 DNA sequence: TGTGCCATGGGGGATAGCACTGAAGCTTTCTTT. It translates to CAMGDSTEAFF. The chain carries TRBV10-3 and TRBJ1-1, with D possibly matching TRBD1 (5 bases). V dropped 9 bases and J dropped 4 bases, with 9 bases sitting between them. Germline assignment: CDR1 ENHRY and CDR2 SYGVKD. The CDR3 extends over 11 amino acids.

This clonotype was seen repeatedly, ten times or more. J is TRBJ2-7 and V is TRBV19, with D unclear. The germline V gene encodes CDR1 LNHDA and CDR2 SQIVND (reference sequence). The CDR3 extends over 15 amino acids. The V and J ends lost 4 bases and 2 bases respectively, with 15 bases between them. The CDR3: CASSNTTVRAYEQYF. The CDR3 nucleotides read TGTGCCAGTAGTAACACAACAGTTAGGGCCTACGAGCAGTACTTC.

The CDR3 region has the DNA TGCAGTGCCAGGGACAGGGAATCACCCCTCCACTTT. Protein: CSARDRESPLHF. The chain links TRBV20-1 to TRBJ1-6; 9 bases are shared with TRBD1. With V trimmed by 6 bases and J by 10 bases, 4 bases remained unmatched. From germline, CDR1 is DFQATT and CDR2 SNEGSKA (reference sequence). The CDR3 runs 12 residues.

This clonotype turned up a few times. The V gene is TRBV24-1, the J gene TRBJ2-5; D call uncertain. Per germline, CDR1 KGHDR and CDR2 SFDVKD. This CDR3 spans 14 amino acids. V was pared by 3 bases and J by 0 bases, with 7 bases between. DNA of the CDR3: TGTGCCACCAGTGATAGACAATACCAAGAGACCCAGTACTTC. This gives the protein CATSDRQYQETQYF.

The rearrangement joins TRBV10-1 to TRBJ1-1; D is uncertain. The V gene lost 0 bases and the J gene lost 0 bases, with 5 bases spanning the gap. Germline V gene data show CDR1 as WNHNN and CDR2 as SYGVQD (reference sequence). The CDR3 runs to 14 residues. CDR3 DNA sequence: TGCGCCAGCAGTGAGTCGAGCTTGAACACTGAAGCTTTCTTT. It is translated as CASSESSLNTEAFF.

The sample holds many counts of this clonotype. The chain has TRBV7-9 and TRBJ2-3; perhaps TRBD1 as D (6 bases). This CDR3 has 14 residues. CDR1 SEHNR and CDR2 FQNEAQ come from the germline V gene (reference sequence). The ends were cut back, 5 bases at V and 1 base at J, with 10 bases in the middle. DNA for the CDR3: TGTGCCAGCAGCCCCGGACAGCGCACAGATACGCAGTATTTT. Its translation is CASSPGQRTDTQYF.

CDR3 coding DNA: TGTGCCAGCAGCCCCATTCTTGTTGGGAGGACAGATACGCAGTATTTT. It translates to CASSPILVGRTDTQYF. The chain has TRBV25-1 and TRBJ2-3; a weak D match, TRBD2 (6 bases). The CDR3 is 16 amino acids. V lost 6 bases and J lost 3, with 19 bases in between. Looked up from germline, CDR1 is MGHDK and CDR2 is SYGVNS. The complete variable domain, with remaining parts taken from reference TRBV25-1 and TRBJ2-3, reads EADIYQTPRYLVIGTGKKITLECSQTMGHDKMYWYQQDPGMELHLIHYSYGVNSTEKGDLSSESTVSRIRTEHFPLTLESARPSHTSQYLCASSPILVGRTDTQYFGPGTRLTVL.

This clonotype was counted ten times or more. The CDR3 sequence: CASGTGAGYGYTF. The DNA of the CDR3 is TGTGCCAGCGGTACAGGGGCCGGCTATGGCTACACCTTC. This chain connects TRBV7-3 to TRBJ1-2; 7 bases line up with TRBD1. The junction had 7 bases not matched to a gene; V was cut back by 8 bases and J by 4 bases. Germline CDR1 is SGHTA and CDR2 is FQGTGA. The CDR3 is 13 residues long.

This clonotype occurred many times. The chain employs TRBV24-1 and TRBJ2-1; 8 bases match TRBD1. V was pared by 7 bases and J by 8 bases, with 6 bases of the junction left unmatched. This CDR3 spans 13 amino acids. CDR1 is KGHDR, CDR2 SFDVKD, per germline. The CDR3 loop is CATRDRVSDEQFF. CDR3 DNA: TGTGCCACCAGGGACAGGGTCTCAGATGAGCAGTTCTTC.

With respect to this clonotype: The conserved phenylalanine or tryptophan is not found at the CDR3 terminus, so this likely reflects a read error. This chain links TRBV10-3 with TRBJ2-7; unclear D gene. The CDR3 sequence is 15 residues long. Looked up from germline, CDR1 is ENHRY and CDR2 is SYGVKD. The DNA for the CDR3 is TGTGCCAGCAGCCCTCAGAAAGCTGAATCCTGCGAGCAGTACCTC. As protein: CASSPQKAESCEQYL.

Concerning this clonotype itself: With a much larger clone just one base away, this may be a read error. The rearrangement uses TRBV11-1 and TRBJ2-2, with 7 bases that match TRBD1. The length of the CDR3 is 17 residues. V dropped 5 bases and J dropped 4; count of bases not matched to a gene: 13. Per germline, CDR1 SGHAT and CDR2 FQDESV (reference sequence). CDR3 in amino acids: CASSLPPGTDSTGELFF. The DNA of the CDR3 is TGTGCCAGCAGCCTCCCCCCAGGGACAGATTCCACCGGGGAGCTGTTTTTT.

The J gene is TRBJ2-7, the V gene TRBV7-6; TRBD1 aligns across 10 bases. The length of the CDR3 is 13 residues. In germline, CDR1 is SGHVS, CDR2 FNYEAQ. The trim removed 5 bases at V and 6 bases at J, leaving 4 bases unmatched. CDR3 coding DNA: TGTGCCAGCAGCGGGGGACAGGGGAGCGAGCAGTACTTC. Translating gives CASSGGQGSEQYF. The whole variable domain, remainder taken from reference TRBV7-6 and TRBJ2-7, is GAGVSQSPRYKVTKRGQDVALRCDPISGHVSLYWYRQALGQGPEFLTYFNYEAQQDKSGLPNDRFSAERPEGSISTLTIQRTEQRDSAMYRCASSGGQGSEQYFGPGTRLTVT.

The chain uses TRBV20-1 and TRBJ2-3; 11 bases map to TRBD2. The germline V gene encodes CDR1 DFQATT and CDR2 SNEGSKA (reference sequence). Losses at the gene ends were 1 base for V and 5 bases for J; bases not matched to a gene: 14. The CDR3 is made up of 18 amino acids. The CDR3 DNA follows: TGCAGTGCTAGAGGTGGCCTGATAGCGGGAGGGCCTGGAGATACGCAGTATTTT. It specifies CSARGGLIAGGPGDTQYF.

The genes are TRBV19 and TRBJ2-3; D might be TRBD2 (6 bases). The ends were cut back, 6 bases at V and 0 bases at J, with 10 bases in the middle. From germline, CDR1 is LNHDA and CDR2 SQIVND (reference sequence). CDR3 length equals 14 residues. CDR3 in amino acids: CASREGRSTDTQYF. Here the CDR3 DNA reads TGTGCCAGTAGGGAGGGCCGAAGCACAGATACGCAGTATTTT.

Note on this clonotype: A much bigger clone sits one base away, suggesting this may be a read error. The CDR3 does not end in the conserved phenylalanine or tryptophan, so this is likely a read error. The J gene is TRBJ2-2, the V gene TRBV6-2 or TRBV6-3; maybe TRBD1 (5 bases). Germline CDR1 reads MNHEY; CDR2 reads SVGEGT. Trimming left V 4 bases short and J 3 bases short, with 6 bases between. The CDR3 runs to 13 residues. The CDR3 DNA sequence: TGTGCCAGCAGTTCAGGGTACACCGGGGAGCTGTTTTCT. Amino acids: CASSSGYTGELFS.

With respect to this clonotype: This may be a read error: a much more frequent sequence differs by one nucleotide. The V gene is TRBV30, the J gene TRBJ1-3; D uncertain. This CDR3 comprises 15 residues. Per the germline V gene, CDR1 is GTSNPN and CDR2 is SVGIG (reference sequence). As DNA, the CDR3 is TGTGCCTGGACTATAGGAAGCGGGTCTGGAAACATCATATATTTT. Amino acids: CAWTIGSGSGNIIYF.

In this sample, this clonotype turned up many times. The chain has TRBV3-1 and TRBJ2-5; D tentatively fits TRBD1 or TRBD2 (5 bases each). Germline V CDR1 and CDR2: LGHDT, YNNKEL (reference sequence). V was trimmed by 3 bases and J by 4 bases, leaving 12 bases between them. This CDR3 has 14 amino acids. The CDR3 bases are TGTGCCAGCAGCCAGGCCGGGACGGTAGAGACCCAGTACTTC. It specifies CASSQAGTVETQYF.